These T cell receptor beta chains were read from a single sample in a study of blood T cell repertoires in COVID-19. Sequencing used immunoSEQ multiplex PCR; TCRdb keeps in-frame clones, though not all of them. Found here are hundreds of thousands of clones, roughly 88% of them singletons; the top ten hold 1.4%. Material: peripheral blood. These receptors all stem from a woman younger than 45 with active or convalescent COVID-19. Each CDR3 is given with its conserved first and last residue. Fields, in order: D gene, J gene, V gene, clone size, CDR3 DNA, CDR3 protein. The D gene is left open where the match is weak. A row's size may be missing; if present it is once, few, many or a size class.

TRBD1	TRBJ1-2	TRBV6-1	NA	TGTGCCAGCAGTGAATTTGGGGCAGGGGGCAGGTATGGCTACACCTTC	CASSEFGAGGRYGYTF
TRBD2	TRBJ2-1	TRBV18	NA	TGTGCCAGCTCACAGACCCCTCTGAGCGGGGGTGTCAATGAGCAGTTCTTC	CASSQTPLSGGVNEQFF
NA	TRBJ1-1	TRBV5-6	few	TGTGCCAGCAGCTTGTTAGACAAGAACACTGAAGCTTTCTTT	CASSLLDKNTEAFF
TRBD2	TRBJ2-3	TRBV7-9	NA	TGTGCCAGCAGCCGGGGACTAGCGGGGGGGCAAGGCACAGATACGCAGTATTTT	CASSRGLAGGQGTDTQYF
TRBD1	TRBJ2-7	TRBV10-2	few	TGCGCCAGCAGTGAGACAGGGGTCTCCGAGCAGTACTTC	CASSETGVSEQYF
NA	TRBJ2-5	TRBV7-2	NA	TGTGCCAGCAGCCTTAGAGGGAGCGGCCAAGAGACCCAGTACTTC	CASSLRGSGQETQYF
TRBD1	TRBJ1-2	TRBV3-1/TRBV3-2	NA	TGTGCCAGCAGCCAAGACCAGGGGGGCCAGGGCTATGGCTACACCTTC	CASSQDQGGQGYGYTF
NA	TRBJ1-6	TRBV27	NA	TGTGCCAGCAGTTCGGGGGGCTCCTATAATTCACCCCTCCACTTT	CASSSGGSYNSPLHF
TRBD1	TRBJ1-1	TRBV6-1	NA	TGTGCCAGCAGTGAGGGACAGTTCATGAACACTGAAGCTTTCTTT	CASSEGQFMNTEAFF
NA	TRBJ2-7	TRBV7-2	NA	TGTGCCAGCAGCTTATGGCAGACCTACGAGCAGTACTTC	CASSLWQTYEQYF
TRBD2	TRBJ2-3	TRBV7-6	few	TGTGCCAGCAGACGCGGGACTAGCGGTAGCACAGATACGCAGTATTTT	CASRRGTSGSTDTQYF
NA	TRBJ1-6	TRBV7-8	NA	TGTGCCAGCAGCTCACCGGATTCACCCCTCCACTTT	CASSSPDSPLHF
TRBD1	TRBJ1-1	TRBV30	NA	TGTGCCTGGAGTGTACAGGGGGGGGCCACTGAAGCTTTCTTT	CAWSVQGGATEAFF
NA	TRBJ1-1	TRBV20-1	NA	TGCAGTGCTAGGGGCGATACTGAAGCTTTCTTT	CSARGDTEAFF
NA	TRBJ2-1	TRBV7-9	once	TGTGCCAGCAGCTTAGGAGGACTGGGGGCGTACAATGAGCAGTTCTTC	CASSLGGLGAYNEQFF
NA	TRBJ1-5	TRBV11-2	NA	TGTGCCAGCAGCACGGACTGGGAGCAGCCCCAGCATTTT	CASSTDWEQPQHF
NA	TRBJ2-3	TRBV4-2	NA	TGTGCCAGCAGCCAAGAGCCAGGGAGCACAGATACGCAGTATTTT	CASSQEPGSTDTQYF
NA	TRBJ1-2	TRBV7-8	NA	TGTGCCAGCAGCTCACAGGGCAACTATGGCTACACCTTC	CASSSQGNYGYTF
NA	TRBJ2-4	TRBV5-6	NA	TGTGCCAGCAGCTTGGGTCTAGCCGACATTCAGTACTTC	CASSLGLADIQYF
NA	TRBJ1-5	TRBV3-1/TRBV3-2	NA	TGTGCCAGCAGCCAGGGGCCCCCAGGGTTGGGTCAGCCCCAGCATTTT	CASSQGPPGLGQPQHF
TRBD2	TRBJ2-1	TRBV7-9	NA	TGTGCCAGCAGCTTGGGAGGGGCCACCTCCTACAATGAGCAGTTCTTC	CASSLGGATSYNEQFF
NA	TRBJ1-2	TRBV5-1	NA	TGCGCCAGCAGCTCCGGGAGCTATGGCTACACCTTC	CASSSGSYGYTF
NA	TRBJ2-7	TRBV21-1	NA	TGTGCCAGCAGCAAAATGGTGTGCAGGGGCTCCTACGAGCAGTACTTC	CASSKMVCRGSYEQYF
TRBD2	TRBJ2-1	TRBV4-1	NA	TGCGCCAGCAGCCCCATGGGACTAGCGGGATCAAGCTCCTACAATGAGCAGTTCTTC	CASSPMGLAGSSSYNEQFF
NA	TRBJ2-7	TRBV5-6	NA	TGTGCCAGCAGCTACAGTTACGAGCAGTACTTC	CASSYSYEQYF
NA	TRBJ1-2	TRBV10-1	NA	TGCGCCAGCAGTGAGTGGAGGGAGGAGGGCTACACCTTC	CASSEWREEGYTF
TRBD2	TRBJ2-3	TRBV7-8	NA	TGTGCCAGCAGCTGGACTAACCCGGGACTAGCGCCAGATACGCAGTATTTT	CASSWTNPGLAPDTQYF
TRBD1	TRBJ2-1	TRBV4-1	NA	TGCGCCAGCAGCCAAGACAGGGGGCAATCCTACAATGAGCAGTTCTTC	CASSQDRGQSYNEQFF
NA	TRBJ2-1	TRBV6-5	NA	TGTGCCAGCAGTAATCAGTTGATGCAGTTCTTC	CASSNQLMQFF
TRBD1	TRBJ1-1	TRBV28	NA	TGTGCCAGCAGTTTAGGGACAGGGCCATGGACTGAAGCTTTCTTT	CASSLGTGPWTEAFF
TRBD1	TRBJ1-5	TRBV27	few	TGTGCCAGCAGTTCTGCGGGGACAGGGAACCCTCGCAATCAGCCCCAGCATTTT	CASSSAGTGNPRNQPQHF
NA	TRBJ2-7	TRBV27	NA	TGTGCCAGCAGTTTATCCTCAGTATACGAGCAGTACTTC	CASSLSSVYEQYF
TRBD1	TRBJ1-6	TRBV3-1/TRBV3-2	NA	TGTGCCAGCAGCCCGAGACAGGGAAGCGTCAATTCACCCCTCCACTTT	CASSPRQGSVNSPLHF
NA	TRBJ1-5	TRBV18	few	TGTGCCAGCTCCCAGGAGGGGTTCGGTCAGCCCCAGCATTTT	CASSQEGFGQPQHF
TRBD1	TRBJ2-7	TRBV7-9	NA	TGTGCCAGCAGCTTAAGGCCGGGACAGCCTTACGAGCAGTACTTC	CASSLRPGQPYEQYF
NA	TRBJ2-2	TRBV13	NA	TGTGCCAGTCAGGGGGGGAACACCGGGGAGCTGTTTTTT	CASQGGNTGELFF
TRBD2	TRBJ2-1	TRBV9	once	TGTGCCAGCAGCGTGGGATCACTACTAGCGGGGGGGTACAATGAGCAGTTCTTC	CASSVGSLLAGGYNEQFF
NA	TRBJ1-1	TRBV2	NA	TGTGCCAGCAGTTTGGAGTACACTGAAGCTTTCTTT	CASSLEYTEAFF
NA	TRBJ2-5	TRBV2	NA	TGTGCCAGCAGTGAAAATCGAGAGACCCAGTACTTC	CASSENRETQYF
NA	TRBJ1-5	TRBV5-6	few	TGTGCCAGCAGCCGCCTCGGGGATCAGCCCCAGCATTTT	CASSRLGDQPQHF
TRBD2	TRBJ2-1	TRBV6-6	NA	TGTGCCAGCAGCCCCGCACCGGGACTAGCGGGAGCAAACTCCTACAATGAGCAGTTCTTC	CASSPAPGLAGANSYNEQFF
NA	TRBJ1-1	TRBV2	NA	TGTGCCAGCAGTGATACGACGGGGGGCACTGAAGCTTTCTTT	CASSDTTGGTEAFF
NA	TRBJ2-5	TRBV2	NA	TGTGCCAGCAGTGCGGGAACCGAAGAGACCCAGTACTTC	CASSAGTEETQYF
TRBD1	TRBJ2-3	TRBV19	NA	TGTGCCAGTAGTATAGGGACAGGGTCGGGGACAGATACGCAGTATTTT	CASSIGTGSGTDTQYF
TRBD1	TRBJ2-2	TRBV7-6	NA	TGTGCCAGCAGCACAATGCAGGGGGTCGGGGAGCTGTTTTTT	CASSTMQGVGELFF
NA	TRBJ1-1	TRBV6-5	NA	TGTGCCAGCGGACAAGGTTCGCTTAACACTGAAGCTTTCTTT	CASGQGSLNTEAFF